These 27 T cell receptor beta chains originate from one sample sequenced in a study of PD-L1 blockade in urothelial cancer. Profiling relied on immunoSEQ multiplex PCR, and the TCRdb table lists in-frame clones only, not all of them. The sample contains 45,000 to 60,000 clones, around four fifths of which appear only once. The sample's time point: pretreatment peripheral blood. This sample comprised PBMCs, obtained around atezolizumab (anti-PD-L1) treatment. The receptors shown here come from a man aged 45-60 years with urothelial cancer.

The chain is built from TRBV6-5 and TRBJ2-2, with 7 nucleotides matching TRBD2. This CDR3 has 15 residues. Germline V gene sequence: CDR1 MNHEY, CDR2 SVGAGI. V dropped 6 bases and J dropped 5; count of bases not matched to a gene: 9. The CDR3 bases are TGTGCCAGCAGCCGCGGGACGGGAGGAACCGGGGAGCTGTTTTTT. Protein: CASSRGTGGTGELFF.

The CDR3 DNA reads TGTGCCAGCAGCTTAGCGGCGGCTTTGAACACTGAAGCTTTCTTT. This translates into CASSLAAALNTEAFF. This chain connects TRBV7-2 to TRBJ1-1; D call uncertain. CDR3 size: 15 residues. Deletions cut 0 bases from V and 0 bases from J, with 8 bases between. Germline V CDR1 and CDR2: SGHTA, FQGNSA.

The chain is built from TRBV5-1 and TRBJ1-5; TRBD1 agrees at 9 bases. CDR3 length: 13 residues. The J segment lost 11 bases and the V segment lost 4 bases, leaving 7 bases of the junction unmatched. Germline V CDR1 and CDR2: SGHRS, YFSETQ. The CDR3 DNA reads as TGCGCCAGCAGCGAGGGACAGGGCGCGGCCCAGCATTTT. Translated: CASSEGQGAAQHF. Together with reference TRBV5-1 and TRBJ1-5, the CDR3 gives the full variable domain: KAGVTQTPRYLIKTRGQQVTLSCSPISGHRSVSWYQQTPGQGLQFLFEYFSETQRNKGNFPGRFSGRQFSNSRSEMNVSTLELGDSALYLCASSEGQGAAQHFGDGTRLSIL.

The chain links TRBV19 to TRBJ2-2, with 7 bases lining up with TRBD2. After removal of 8 bases from V and 2 bases from J, the junction contained 14 bases not matched to a gene. Germline V CDR1 and CDR2: LNHDA, SQIVND (reference sequence). CDR3 length equals 17 residues. The CDR3 nucleotides read TGTGCCAGTCTCCCTTATGGGAGGGGCCTTAACACCGGGGAGCTGTTTTTT. Its protein product is CASLPYGRGLNTGELFF.

This chain links TRBV28 with TRBJ2-7, with TRBD2 as a possible D gene (5 bases). In germline, CDR1 is MDHEN, CDR2 SYDVKM. The CDR3 has 13 residues. Trimming took 4 bases from V and 6 from J, leaving 13 bases between them. CDR3 region: CASSSVRRREQYV. DNA of the CDR3: TGTGCCAGCAGTTCCGTTAGGAGGCGCGAGCAGTACGTC.

The chain couples TRBV7-2 to TRBJ1-6; D is perhaps TRBD1 (6 bases). The CDR3 runs 15 residues. Trimming removed 5 bases at V and 7 bases at J, with 15 bases between. Per the germline V gene, CDR1 is SGHTA and CDR2 is FQGNSA. The CDR3, as DNA: TGTGCCAGCAGCCCTCTCCCCAGGGGCAATTCACCCCTCCACTTT. This translates into CASSPLPRGNSPLHF.

The chain joins TRBV4-2 to TRBJ2-5; TRBD1 is a possible D gene (6 bases). This CDR3 contains 14 residues. Germline values: CDR1 LGHNA, CDR2 YNFKEQ. Trimming took 3 bases from V and 5 from J, leaving 13 bases between them. The CDR3 reads CASSQGASRETQYF. The CDR3 coding sequence is TGTGCCAGCAGCCAGGGGGCCTCTAGGGAGACCCAGTACTTC.

The J gene is TRBJ2-1, the V gene TRBV6-1; D ambiguous. With 4 bases removed from V and 10 bases from J, the gap between germline ends came to 14 bases. From germline, CDR1 is MNHNS and CDR2 SASEGT. The CDR3 runs 13 residues. The CDR3 DNA reads TGTGCCAGCAGTGTGAACACTGAGAGGGAGCAGTTCTTC. It translates to CASSVNTEREQFF.

This clone was detected only once. The rearrangement links TRBV9 to TRBJ2-7; D might be TRBD2 (6 bases). The CDR3 contains 16 residues. Germline V gene lookup returns CDR1 SGDLS and CDR2 YYNGEE. The ends were cut back, 4 bases at V and 0 bases at J, with 17 bases in the middle. This CDR3 reads CASSPLGGTASYEQYF. In DNA, the CDR3 is TGTGCCAGCAGCCCCCTAGGAGGGACGGCCTCCTACGAGCAGTACTTC.

This sequence joins TRBV19 and TRBJ2-7, with 7 bases identical to TRBD1. The V segment lost 6 bases and the J segment 3 bases; nucleotides outside the gene matches: 11. The CDR3 is made up of 15 amino acids. CDR1 is LNHDA and CDR2 is SQIVND in the germline V gene (reference sequence). CDR3 sequence: CASRSTGIGYYEQYF. CDR3 bases: TGTGCCAGTAGATCGACAGGGATCGGCTACTACGAGCAGTACTTC.

This chain uses TRBV30 with TRBJ1-1, with no clear D. The CDR3 has 12 residues. Per the germline V gene, CDR1 is GTSNPN and CDR2 is SVGIG (reference sequence). V was pared by 2 bases and J by 11 bases, with 15 bases between. The CDR3 sequence is CAWSQGRVGAFF. CDR3 DNA: TGTGCCTGGAGTCAAGGGAGGGTGGGGGCTTTCTTT.

The rearrangement links TRBV19 to TRBJ1-1; D is unresolved. The length of the CDR3 is 15 residues. Looked up from germline, CDR1 is LNHDA and CDR2 is SQIVND (reference sequence). V dropped 7 bases and J dropped 1 base, with 16 bases sitting between them. This CDR3 reads CASIPFGRTNTEAFF. CDR3 bases: TGTGCCAGTATCCCTTTCGGTCGCACGAACACTGAAGCTTTCTTT.

V and J are TRBV6-6 and TRBJ1-5; 7 bases are a match to TRBD1. With 2 bases clipped from V and 4 bases from J, the junction kept 5 bases outside the gene matches. Germline CDR1 reads MNHNY; CDR2 reads SVGAGI (reference sequence). This CDR3 contains 15 residues. CDR3 nucleotide sequence: TGTGCCAGCAGTTACCAGGGGGAAATGAATCAGCCCCAGCATTTT. Translation: CASSYQGEMNQPQHF.

This chain links TRBV7-8 with TRBJ2-7; a possible D gene is TRBD2 (6 bases). The germline V gene has CDR1 SGHVS and CDR2 FQNEAQ. This CDR3 comprises 15 residues. V lost 1 base and J lost 6, with 16 bases in between. As DNA, the CDR3 is TGTGCCAGCAGCTTAGGGAGGGGCAGGGCTCCCGAGCAGTACTTC. Its protein is CASSLGRGRAPEQYF.

V is TRBV6-6 and J is TRBJ2-2, with D maybe TRBD2 (7 bases). The V end was cut by 0 bases, the J end by 4 bases, with 12 bases between. The CDR3 loop spans 16 amino acids. CDR1 is MNHNY and CDR2 is SVGAGI in the germline V gene (reference sequence). For the CDR3, the DNA is TGTGCCAGCAGTTACTCGGGGGGCGGGGGCACCGGGGAGCTGTTTTTT. Encoded protein: CASSYSGGGGTGELFF.

This clone has just one count. The chain recombines TRBV6-5 with TRBJ1-1; no clear D gene. The ends were cut back, 4 bases at V and 4 bases at J, with 16 bases in the middle. The CDR3 contains 15 residues. CDR1 is MNHEY and CDR2 is SVGAGI in the germline V gene. DNA for the CDR3: TGTGCCAGCAGTTCTCGGGGAACACTGGCCACTGAAGCTTTCTTT. It is translated as CASSSRGTLATEAFF.

The V call is TRBV4-1, the J call TRBJ2-2; the D gene is possibly TRBD1 (7 bases). The CDR3 has 13 residues. CDR1 is MGHRA, CDR2 YSYEKL, per germline. V lost 7 bases and J 7 bases, leaving 13 bases between the germline ends. The CDR3 region is CASTAGGFGELFF. The CDR3 nucleotides are TGCGCCAGCACGGCAGGGGGGTTCGGGGAGCTGTTTTTT.

V and J are TRBV30 and TRBJ2-5; 9 nucleotides align to TRBD2. The V gene's germline CDR1 is GTSNPN and CDR2 SVGIG (reference sequence). The V gene end was trimmed by 4 bases and the J gene end by 5 bases; junction bases not matched to a gene: 5. The CDR3 consists of 13 residues. CDR3 DNA: TGTGCCTGGATTCTAGCGGGACGGGAGACCCAGTACTTC. Translated: CAWILAGRETQYF.

The rearrangement joins TRBV28 to TRBJ1-1; the D gene is possibly TRBD1 (5 bases). From germline, CDR1 is MDHEN and CDR2 SYDVKM. Trimming removed 7 bases from V and 2 bases from J, with 17 bases in between. This CDR3 is 15 amino acids long. CDR3 bases: TGTGCCAGCACCATATGGGGGGAGGGAAACACTGAAGCTTTCTTT. Its protein product is CASTIWGEGNTEAFF. Based on the CDR3 plus reference TRBV28 and TRBJ1-1, the full variable domain is DVKVTQSSRYLVKRTGEKVFLECVQDMDHENMFWYRQDPGLGLRLIYFSYDVKMKEKGDIPEGYSVSREKKERFSLILESASTNQTSMYLCASTIWGEGNTEAFFGQGTRLTVV.

The chain is built from TRBV9 and TRBJ1-1; the match to TRBD1 covers 8 bases. Trimming at V came to 3 bases and at J to 6 bases, leaving 1 base not matched to a gene. The CDR3 totals 12 residues. Germline CDR1 SGDLS, CDR2 YYNGEE. This CDR3 is CASSAGGPEAFF. The CDR3 DNA is TGTGCCAGCAGCGCAGGGGGCCCTGAAGCTTTCTTT.

The chain couples TRBV12-2 to TRBJ2-2; the table names TRBD1, a call not compared with the DNA. TRBV12-2 is termed a pseudogene. This CDR3 is 16 amino acids long. The CDR3 is CASRLWTGDYTGELFF. The CDR3, as DNA: TGTGCAAGTCGCCTATGGACAGGTGATTATACCGGGGAGCTGTTTTTT.

This chain connects TRBV10-1 to TRBJ1-1, with D hard to call. This CDR3 is built from 11 residues. V was shortened by 8 bases and J by 8 bases, with 12 bases between the two germline ends. Germline CDR1 and CDR2: WNHNN and SYGVQD (reference sequence). The CDR3: CASLGKNEAFF. CDR3 nucleotides: TGCGCCAGCCTAGGCAAGAACGAAGCTTTCTTT.

The genes are TRBV5-1 and TRBJ2-1, with 8 bases aligning to TRBD2. This CDR3 contains 14 residues. V was clipped by 2 bases and J by 5 bases; unmatched bases: 3. The germline gives CDR1 SGHRS, CDR2 YFSETQ. The CDR3 region is CASSFIGRDNEQFF. The DNA of the CDR3 is TGCGCCAGCAGCTTTATCGGGAGGGACAATGAGCAGTTCTTC.

The V and J genes are TRBV25-1 and TRBJ1-2; 8 positions match TRBD1. Germline CDR1 reads MGHDK; CDR2 reads SYGVNS. V trimming: 6 bases; J trimming: 4 bases; junction bases outside the gene matches: 4. The CDR3 is 13 residues long. The CDR3 reads CASSQDRAYGYTF. Written as DNA, the CDR3 is TGTGCCAGCAGCCAGGACAGGGCCTATGGCTACACCTTC.

The chain employs TRBV18 and TRBJ1-2; TRBD1 aligns across 9 bases. The length of the CDR3 is 15 residues. CDR1 and CDR2 from the germline V gene are KGHSH and LQKENI. Trimming cost V 5 bases and J 8 bases; bases outside gene matches: 12. The CDR3 sequence is CASSGDRAEVGGYTF. DNA of the CDR3: TGTGCCAGCTCAGGGGACAGGGCCGAAGTGGGAGGCTACACCTTC.

The J gene is TRBJ2-5, the V gene TRBV7-6, with TRBD1 identical over 7 bases. Looked up from germline, CDR1 is SGHVS and CDR2 is FNYEAQ. The length of the CDR3 is 16 residues. Unmatched junction bases numbered 9, after V lost 3 bases and J lost 2 bases. CDR3 in DNA: TGTGCCAGCAGCTTGGGCCGGGACAGACTTCAAGAGACCCAGTACTTC. Its translation: CASSLGRDRLQETQYF.

The chain uses TRBV6-1 and TRBJ1-2, with a tentative D call TRBD1 (5 bases). In germline, CDR1 is MNHNS, CDR2 SASEGT. The CDR3 runs 14 residues. V lost 6 bases and J 3 bases, leaving 14 bases between the germline ends. The CDR3 region is CASSSAGSDYGYTF. In nucleotides, the CDR3 is TGTGCCAGCAGCTCCGCAGGGTCGGACTATGGCTACACCTTC.